This is a list of T cell receptor beta chains from one sample in a study of T cells in Graves' hyperthyroidism and ophthalmopathy. TCRdb fed the multiplex PCR reads into MiXCR, producing one record per CDR3 protein. The repertoire holds around 300,000 distinct CDR3 sequences, with around 19% as singletons. Specimen: blood. The receptor source for this set is a man aged 45-60 years with Graves' ophthalmopathy. CDR3s include the opening cysteine and the closing phenylalanine or tryptophan. The D gene is left open where the match is weak. A clone size is listed for some rows: how often the clone was seen (once, few, many), or a class if it is expanded.

clone size: .; J gene: TRBJ2-1; V gene: TRBV9; D gene: .; CDR3 DNA: TGTGCCAGCAGCGTAGGTACGAACGGGATCACCAATGAGCAGTTCTTC; CDR3 protein: CASSVGTNGITNEQFF
clone size: few; J gene: TRBJ1-2; V gene: TRBV18; D gene: TRBD1; CDR3 DNA: TGTGCCAGCTCACCACCTGGGGAAGGGGGCGTCTATGGCTACACCTTC; CDR3 protein: CASSPPGEGGVYGYTF
clone size: .; J gene: TRBJ1-2; V gene: TRBV7-9; D gene: .; CDR3 DNA: TGTGCCAGCAGCTTAGGGGAAGGGACCTATGGCTACACCTTC; CDR3 protein: CASSLGEGTYGYTF
clone size: many; J gene: TRBJ2-1; V gene: TRBV7-2; D gene: TRBD2; CDR3 DNA: TGTGCCAGCAGCCCACAGGGACTAGCGGGAGGAGGTGGGGAGCAGTTCTTC; CDR3 protein: CASSPQGLAGGGGEQFF
clone size: many; J gene: TRBJ2-2; V gene: TRBV18; D gene: .; CDR3 DNA: TGTGCCAGCTCACCACGGGGGCACGGGGAGCTGTTTTTT; CDR3 protein: CASSPRGHGELFF
clone size: .; J gene: TRBJ1-6; V gene: TRBV20-1; D gene: TRBD1; CDR3 DNA: TGCAGTGCTTGGACAGGGCAGAATTCACCCCTCCACTTT; CDR3 protein: CSAWTGQNSPLHF
clone size: .; J gene: TRBJ2-3; V gene: TRBV20-1; D gene: .; CDR3 DNA: TGCAGTGCTAGAGACCCAAAACTCACAGATACGCAGTATTTT; CDR3 protein: CSARDPKLTDTQYF
clone size: many; J gene: TRBJ2-7; V gene: TRBV14; D gene: TRBD2; CDR3 DNA: TGTGCCAGCAGCCAAGATAGTAGGAAGGCGGGAGCATCCTACGAGCAGTACTTC; CDR3 protein: CASSQDSRKAGASYEQYF
clone size: .; J gene: TRBJ1-1; V gene: TRBV14; D gene: .; CDR3 DNA: TGTGCCAGCAGCCAAGAAGCCAGGCTTACTGAAGCTTTCTTT; CDR3 protein: CASSQEARLTEAFF
clone size: .; J gene: TRBJ2-1; V gene: TRBV27; D gene: .; CDR3 DNA: TGTGCCAGCAGCTTTCGGGAGTCCTCCTACAATGAGCAGTTCTTC; CDR3 protein: CASSFRESSYNEQFF
clone size: many; J gene: TRBJ2-1; V gene: TRBV28; D gene: TRBD2; CDR3 DNA: TGTGCCAGCAGTTTAGCGGGAGCGGGGGACCTTGAGCAGTTCTTC; CDR3 protein: CASSLAGAGDLEQFF
clone size: many; J gene: TRBJ2-1; V gene: TRBV12-3/TRBV12-4; D gene: .; CDR3 DNA: TGTGCCAGCAGCGGTTGGAGGCAGAAACCCAAACTGGGCAATGAGCAGTTCTTC; CDR3 protein: CASSGWRQKPKLGNEQFF
clone size: many; J gene: TRBJ2-1; V gene: TRBV20-1; D gene: TRBD1; CDR3 DNA: TGCAGTGCCACCCGAGGACAGGGGCACAATGAGCAGTTCTTC; CDR3 protein: CSATRGQGHNEQFF
clone size: few; J gene: TRBJ1-1; V gene: TRBV7-9; D gene: .; CDR3 DNA: TGTGCCAGCAGCACCGAAAACGCATGGGATAAGGCTTTCTTT; CDR3 protein: CASSTENAWDKAFF
clone size: .; J gene: TRBJ2-7; V gene: TRBV29-1; D gene: TRBD2; CDR3 DNA: TGCAGCGTTGAAGTGGGAACTAGCGGAAGTTCCTACGAGCAGTACTTC; CDR3 protein: CSVEVGTSGSSYEQYF
clone size: many; J gene: TRBJ2-3; V gene: TRBV6-1; D gene: TRBD2; CDR3 DNA: TGTGCCAGCCTTCTAGCGGGAGGGTGGGATACGCAGTATTTT; CDR3 protein: CASLLAGGWDTQYF
clone size: many; J gene: TRBJ2-7; V gene: TRBV12-3/TRBV12-4; D gene: TRBD1; CDR3 DNA: TGTGCCAGCAGTTTTGGACAGGGGGTCGAGCAGTACTTC; CDR3 protein: CASSFGQGVEQYF
clone size: .; J gene: TRBJ1-2; V gene: TRBV30; D gene: .; CDR3 DNA: TGTGCCTGGAGTACGTACCCCAGAAATGGCTACACCTTC; CDR3 protein: CAWSTYPRNGYTF
clone size: many; J gene: TRBJ2-3; V gene: TRBV7-2; D gene: .; CDR3 DNA: TGTGCCAGCAGCTCACTAGACGGCACAGATACGCAGTATTTT; CDR3 protein: CASSSLDGTDTQYF
clone size: many; J gene: TRBJ2-1; V gene: TRBV9; D gene: TRBD2; CDR3 DNA: TGTGCCAGCAGCGCCGGGGGGTGGAATGAGCAGTTCTTC; CDR3 protein: CASSAGGWNEQFF
clone size: many; J gene: TRBJ2-7; V gene: TRBV11-2; D gene: .; CDR3 DNA: TGTGCCAGCAGCTCCGGTTCCTACGAGCAGTACTTC; CDR3 protein: CASSSGSYEQYF